This T cell receptor beta chain was sequenced for a study of blood T cell repertoires in COVID-19. Study background: The study drew acute and convalescent COVID-19 samples from the United States, Italy and Spain. PBMCs, B-cell-depleted T cells, or T cells provided the cDNA or gDNA that made up the material.

V shed 0 bases and J shed 3 bases, with 15 bases lying between them. Per the germline V gene, CDR1 is SGHDN and CDR2 is FVKESK. The CDR3 runs 16 residues. Per the original methods: Amplification with reference gene primers provided the estimates of nucleated cell counts. The repertoire was sequenced with immunoSEQ multiplex PCR; TCRdb's copy has only in-frame clones and lacks some. V, J and clone size reflect that table, while D and trimming were determined from the DNA. The data hold some 190,000 clones, with more than 80% observed a single time. This TCR was sampled from a woman aged 55-70 years with acute or convalescent COVID-19. V is TRBV14 and J is TRBJ2-7; TRBD1 might be the D (6 bases). Sequences were obtained from peripheral blood. CDR3 sequence: CASSQDARGGFYEQYF. CDR3 DNA sequence: TGTGCCAGCAGCCAAGACGCCAGGGGCGGTTTCTACGAGCAGTACTTC.